This T cell receptor beta chain was recovered during a study of T cells in Graves' hyperthyroidism and ophthalmopathy. Study findings and constraints: Blood samples included most of the expanded thyroid clonotypes exceeding 0.001.

Researchers amplified the TCR beta CDR3 regions from RNA transcripts. Carried out on the TCR CDR3, a first-round RT-PCR used the HTBI primer set. TCRdb re-derived calls from the multiplex PCR reads in MiXCR, one entry per CDR3 protein. The data contain roughly 630,000 distinct CDR3 sequences, about a sixth of them singletons. This clonotype has a count of ten or more. What it binds is not known. Pregnant or lactating patients were excluded, as were those with uncontrolled infection or other autoimmune disease. The source of the PBMCs was over 8.5 ml of fresh peripheral blood. V lost 3 bases to trimming and J lost 0 bases, with 16 bases between them. This CDR3 has 17 residues. The germline CDR1 and CDR2 sequences are SGHKS and YYEKEE (reference sequence).

The source of this sequence is a woman aged 25-40 years with Graves' hyperthyroidism. The chain links TRBV5-5 to TRBJ2-1; D uncertain. The sequencing sample was made of blood. The CDR3 sequence: CASSSLGIVSSYNEQFF. The CDR3 nucleotides read TGTGCCAGCAGCTCGTTGGGGATAGTGAGCTCCTACAATGAGCAGTTCTTC.